These T cell receptor beta chains were read from a single sample in a study of T cell repertoires in cytomegalovirus infection. MiXCR was run by TCRdb on the reads, yielding one entry per CDR3 protein. The sample consists of about 900,000 distinct CDR3 sequences, 30% to 40% of them appearing once. Their antigens are not known. Sequenced material: cultured CD8+ T cells from PBMCs, taken from culture after CMV antigen stimulation. These receptors came from a human donor in good health (CMV status not recorded). Some clones in this sample may be carry-over from other donors' samples. The CDR3 runs from the conserved cysteine through the conserved F or W. Fields, in order: V gene, J gene, CDR3 protein.

v_call: TRBV9; j_call: TRBJ2-3; cdr3_aa: CASNGRTSSTDTQYF
v_call: TRBV9; j_call: TRBJ2-1; cdr3_aa: CASSVQGAVYNEQFF
v_call: TRBV4-1; j_call: TRBJ1-2; cdr3_aa: CASGPGQGDYGYTF
v_call: TRBV27; j_call: TRBJ1-5; cdr3_aa: CASSATAGGNQPQHF
v_call: TRBV6-2/TRBV6-3; j_call: TRBJ1-5; cdr3_aa: CASSDSSGFRTGWNQPQHF
v_call: TRBV7-8; j_call: TRBJ2-1; cdr3_aa: CASTPRDTLSYNEQFF
v_call: TRBV27; j_call: TRBJ1-1; cdr3_aa: CASSLSALTEAFF
v_call: TRBV19; j_call: TRBJ1-1; cdr3_aa: CASSIVRGSEAFF
v_call: TRBV28; j_call: TRBJ1-2; cdr3_aa: CASRRTVLSYGYTF
v_call: TRBV10-2; j_call: TRBJ2-5; cdr3_aa: CASSEYTGVWKETQYF
v_call: TRBV4-1; j_call: TRBJ2-1; cdr3_aa: CASSQPYGGQSREQFF
v_call: TRBV4-1; j_call: TRBJ1-1; cdr3_aa: CASSQTSDRNTEAFF
v_call: TRBV5-6; j_call: TRBJ2-2; cdr3_aa: CASSPEGPTGELFF
v_call: TRBV9; j_call: TRBJ1-1; cdr3_aa: CASSVGGGATEAFF
v_call: TRBV6-1; j_call: TRBJ1-1; cdr3_aa: CASGQGVGTEAFF
v_call: TRBV27; j_call: TRBJ1-5; cdr3_aa: CASSSGGSRQPQHF
v_call: TRBV11-2; j_call: TRBJ2-5; cdr3_aa: CASSGKDQYF
v_call: TRBV7-9; j_call: TRBJ1-2; cdr3_aa: CASSLDLTEAYGYTF
v_call: TRBV27; j_call: TRBJ1-6; cdr3_aa: CASSVIGFNNSPLHF
v_call: TRBV28; j_call: TRBJ1-5; cdr3_aa: CASSPPAGHLFNQPQHF
v_call: TRBV6-4; j_call: TRBJ2-2; cdr3_aa: CASSETAEPGELFF
v_call: TRBV20-1; j_call: TRBJ1-2; cdr3_aa: CSARSVHGYTF
v_call: TRBV9; j_call: TRBJ2-1; cdr3_aa: CASSPGGGAHDEQFF
v_call: TRBV29-1; j_call: TRBJ2-3; cdr3_aa: CSLLRDRYTDTQYF
v_call: TRBV12-3/TRBV12-4; j_call: TRBJ1-1; cdr3_aa: CASSFYPAEGEGLNTEAFF
v_call: TRBV20-1; j_call: TRBJ2-4; cdr3_aa: CSARDGGRGARIQYF
v_call: TRBV6-1; j_call: TRBJ2-5; cdr3_aa: CARENWGQGEETQYF
v_call: TRBV10-3; j_call: TRBJ2-3; cdr3_aa: CAISAGGGLGSSTDTQYF
v_call: TRBV3-1; j_call: TRBJ2-3; cdr3_aa: CASSQAAEGGGRYTQYF
v_call: TRBV5-6; j_call: TRBJ2-1; cdr3_aa: CASSFWPGGERGSSYNEQFF
v_call: TRBV20-1; j_call: TRBJ2-7; cdr3_aa: CSARAWTEPSYEQYF
v_call: TRBV4-1; j_call: TRBJ2-3; cdr3_aa: CASSQRAGGPYTQYF
v_call: TRBV27; j_call: TRBJ2-5; cdr3_aa: CASSFLGLSQETQYF
v_call: TRBV19; j_call: TRBJ2-3; cdr3_aa: CASSMTSTDTQYF
v_call: TRBV5-6; j_call: TRBJ1-5; cdr3_aa: CASSLWSGTVYSNQPQHF
v_call: TRBV19; j_call: TRBJ2-1; cdr3_aa: CASSWEGNIYNEQFF
v_call: TRBV20-1; j_call: TRBJ2-7; cdr3_aa: CSALASGAYEQYF
v_call: TRBV7-6; j_call: TRBJ2-3; cdr3_aa: CASSLGGGHTDTQYF
v_call: TRBV5-1; j_call: TRBJ2-6; cdr3_aa: CASSFNQGSSGANVLTF
v_call: TRBV29-1; j_call: TRBJ1-1; cdr3_aa: CSGGGQGRDTEAFF
v_call: TRBV19; j_call: TRBJ2-7; cdr3_aa: CARIQGFSYEQYF
v_call: TRBV2; j_call: TRBJ2-5; cdr3_aa: CASITETQYF
v_call: TRBV5-4; j_call: TRBJ1-1; cdr3_aa: CASSVRQGEITEAFF
v_call: TRBV28; j_call: TRBJ2-3; cdr3_aa: CASSLDVQSTDTQYF
v_call: TRBV12-3/TRBV12-4; j_call: TRBJ2-7; cdr3_aa: CASSFYPTVSRGYEQYF
v_call: TRBV24-1; j_call: TRBJ1-1; cdr3_aa: CATSDPTTGNTEAFF
v_call: TRBV9; j_call: TRBJ2-3; cdr3_aa: CASSVGIYLIPGTGSTDTQYF
v_call: TRBV6-1; j_call: TRBJ1-1; cdr3_aa: CASTPGSHTEAFF
v_call: TRBV6-5; j_call: TRBJ2-1; cdr3_aa: CASSYSVVGPYNEQFF
v_call: TRBV6-5; j_call: TRBJ2-4; cdr3_aa: CASSYRDIQYF
v_call: TRBV11-3; j_call: TRBJ1-2; cdr3_aa: CASSSEQGWVYGYTF
v_call: TRBV6-8; j_call: TRBJ2-6; cdr3_aa: CASSGTGSYSGANVLTF
v_call: TRBV6-6; j_call: TRBJ2-3; cdr3_aa: CASSYPRGDLDADTQYF
v_call: TRBV7-6; j_call: TRBJ1-2; cdr3_aa: CASSSVGYGGYTF